This T cell receptor (beta chain) was profiled in a study of beta chain features in type 1 diabetes. The entirety of the isolated RNA underwent reverse transcription, so expressed TCRB transcripts were sequenced. Some clones are missing from TCRdb's copy, which holds only in-frame ones; the method was immunoSEQ multiplex PCR. Of about 16,000 clones in the sample, approximately 55% were seen once. The CDR3 totals 16 residues. Trimming took 4 bases from V and 10 from J; bases not matched to a gene: 20. The germline CDR1 and CDR2 sequences are SGHRS and YFSETQ. The sequencing sample was made of stem cell memory CD4+ T cells from blood. The V gene is TRBV5-1, the J gene TRBJ2-7; 7 bases agree with TRBD1. The TCR was taken from a young woman in good health. The CDR3 is CASSARAGTERVPQYF. Here the CDR3 DNA reads TGCGCCAGCAGCGCCCGAGCCGGGACAGAGAGGGTACCTCAGTACTTC.